This T cell receptor beta chain was retrieved from a study of blood T cells in healthy people across ages. The study's findings and limits: Older individuals had lower TCR beta diversity per million T cells (the decline was roughly linear). In long-lived donors, naive CD4+ cell counts and diversity exceeded those of aged donors.

As to this clonotype: Its antigen is not identified.

The CDR3 contains 12 residues. Germline V gene lookup returns CDR1 SGDLS and CDR2 YYNGEE. Trimming pared 7 bases from V and 4 bases from J, leaving 11 bases between. It was with a sample-barcoded 5' primer and a J-beta primer mix that a second PCR of about 6 to 12 cycles was run. TCRdb fed the 5' RACE reads into MiXCR, producing one record per CDR3 protein. The table has about a million distinct CDR3 sequences, around two fifths seen once; the top ten hold 10% to 15%. J is TRBJ2-5 and V is TRBV9; a possible D gene is TRBD2 (6 bases). The sequence came from a man younger than 30 in good health. The sample consisted of blood. In nucleotides, the CDR3 is TGTGCCAGCGGAGGCGGGATAGAGACCCAGTACTTC. This gives the protein CASGGGIETQYF.